The entry below describes one T cell receptor (beta chain). This sample also contains other DNA sequences that code for the same CDR3. These data are taken from a study of cytomegalovirus exposure and HLA in healthy donors. Turning to the study itself: Of 300 to 500 genotyped donors, roughly 76% grouped in the Caucasian-associated ancestry cluster.

Germline V lookup: CDR1 SGHTA, CDR2 FQGNSA. V was pared by 2 bases and J by 1 base, with 3 bases between. This CDR3 is built from 12 residues. The PCR employed 60 Vbeta primers together with 13 Jbeta primers. The repertoire was sequenced with immunoSEQ multiplex PCR; TCRdb's copy has only in-frame clones and lacks some. The sample has under 200,000 clones, approximately 71% seen once. The receptor was isolated from a woman aged 40 to 50 in good health and CMV-seropositive. The specimen was PBMCs. This sequence joins TRBV7-2 and TRBJ2-7; no clear D gene. The CDR3 DNA is TGTGCCAGCAGCTTAACTTCCTACGAGCAGTACTTC. Its protein product is CASSLTSYEQYF. Supplemented by reference TRBV7-2 and TRBJ2-7, the full variable domain reads GAGVSQSPSNKVTEKGKDVELRCDPISGHTALYWYRQSLGQGLEFLIYFQGNSAPDKSGLPSDRFSAERTGGSVSTLTIQRTQQEDSAVYLCASSLTSYEQYFGPGTRLTVT.